The 27 T cell receptor beta chains given below trace back to one sample, sequenced in a study of T cells in Graves' hyperthyroidism and ophthalmopathy (dated by TCRdb to the late 2010s). The library was obtained by multiplex PCR. TCRdb records Illumina HiSeq 2000 as the sequencer. The TCR beta CDR3 regions were amplified from the RNA transcripts. The first round of RT-PCR for the TCR CDR3 was performed with the HTBI primer set and the Qiagen OneStep RT-PCR kit. TCRdb took the public reads, trimmed them with fastp at Q25, ran MiXCR for clone calling and kept in-frame beta chains. Duplicate CDR3 protein sequences are folded into a single record with the most common DNA and genes. Counted in this sample were about 400,000 distinct CDR3 sequences; under 15% of them appeared once. Around a third of the sample is in the top ten clones. Sequenced sample: blood. These receptors came from a woman in her twenties or thirties with Graves' hyperthyroidism.

This clonotype was counted ten times or more. The chain employs TRBV5-6 and TRBJ1-1; TRBD1 is a possible D gene (5 bases). Trimming left V 1 base short and J 2 bases short, with 18 bases between. This CDR3 is built from 17 residues. Germline V gene data show CDR1 as SGHDT and CDR2 as YYEEEE. CDR3 in amino acids: CASSLWGEPVSNTEAFF. The CDR3 nucleotides are TGTGCCAGCAGCTTGTGGGGGGAGCCTGTCAGTAACACTGAAGCTTTCTTT.

In this sample, this clonotype turned up many times. This chain uses TRBV10-3 with TRBJ2-7; 9 bases fit TRBD1. The V gene end was trimmed by 7 bases and the J gene end by 6 bases; junction bases not matched to a gene: 10. This CDR3 is built from 14 residues. The germline V gene has CDR1 ENHRY and CDR2 SYGVKD. In nucleotides, the CDR3 is TGTGCCATCAAAACTGCGGGACAGGGTGGCGAGCAGTACTTC. This gives the protein CAIKTAGQGGEQYF.

This clonotype has ten or more counts. V is TRBV6-1 and J is TRBJ2-3; 9 positions match TRBD1. Germline CDR1 reads MNHNS; CDR2 reads SASEGT. J lost 4 bases, V lost 5 bases, and 10 bases had no gene match. The CDR3 totals 16 residues. The CDR3 DNA is TGTGCCAGCAGTATAAAAACAGGGGGCGCGGCAGATACGCAGTATTTT. It yields the protein CASSIKTGGAADTQYF.

At least ten counts were recorded for this clonotype. The rearrangement joins TRBV30 to TRBJ1-6; 8 nucleotides line up with TRBD1. Trimming removed 0 bases from V and 7 bases from J; junction bases left unmatched: 8. Germline lookup yields CDR1 GTSNPN and CDR2 SVGIG (reference sequence). The CDR3 contains 16 residues. The CDR3 sequence: CAWSVPWTGWNSPLHF. The CDR3 DNA sequence: TGTGCCTGGAGTGTACCCTGGACAGGGTGGAATTCACCCCTCCACTTT. Drawing the rest from reference TRBV30 and TRBJ1-6, the complete variable domain is SQTIHQWPATLVQPVGSPLSLECTVEGTSNPNLYWYRQAAGRGLQLLFYSVGIGQISSEVPQNLSASRPQDRQFILSSKKLLLSDSGFYLCAWSVPWTGWNSPLHFGNGTRLTVT.

This clonotype showed up many times. This sequence joins TRBV10-3 and TRBJ2-7; 7 bases are shared with TRBD2. Germline V gene sequence: CDR1 ENHRY, CDR2 SYGVKD. CDR3 length: 14 amino acids. V shed 10 bases and J 0 bases; nucleotides not matched to a gene: 9. Here the CDR3 DNA reads TGTGCCACCGGCTTGGCGGGAGACTCCTACGAGCAGTACTTC. Translating gives CATGLAGDSYEQYF.

This clonotype was picked up many times. The rearrangement joins TRBV15 to TRBJ2-5; D is perhaps TRBD2 (6 bases). V dropped 0 bases and J dropped 7 bases, with 24 bases sitting between them. CDR1 and CDR2 (germline): LNHNV, YYDKDF (reference sequence). The CDR3 is 18 residues long. The CDR3 here is CATSRDTRRAGPGGTQYF. The CDR3 DNA sequence: TGTGCCACCAGCAGAGATACCCGGCGAGCGGGTCCGGGTGGGACCCAGTACTTC.

This clonotype was observed a few times. The rearrangement uses TRBV6-1 and TRBJ2-3, with D possibly matching TRBD2 (5 bases). The CDR3 loop spans 13 amino acids. CDR1 MNHNS and CDR2 SASEGT come from the germline V gene. Trimming took off 7 bases at V and 4 bases at J, with 12 bases between the two ends. CDR3 residues: CASTRGSSDTQYF. The DNA for the CDR3 is TGTGCCAGCACTCGGGGTTCCTCAGATACGCAGTATTTT.

This clonotype was counted at least ten times. The chain combines TRBV5-6 with TRBJ1-1; D may be TRBD1 (6 bases). Germline V gene lookup returns CDR1 SGHDT and CDR2 YYEEEE. The CDR3 has 14 residues. V was shortened by 1 base and J by 6 bases, with 13 bases between the two germline ends. CDR3 bases: TGTGCCAGCAGCTTGATCGGCAGGGGTGCTGAAGCTTTCTTT. It specifies CASSLIGRGAEAFF.

This clonotype was seen repeatedly, ten times or more. V and J are TRBV7-2 and TRBJ2-7, with TRBD2 matching 13 bases. CDR3 size: 16 residues. Germline lookup yields CDR1 SGHTA and CDR2 FQGNSA. V lost 1 base to trimming and J lost 2 bases; unmatched junction nucleotides: 2. The CDR3 bases are TGTGCCAGCAGCTTAGACGGGACTAGCGGGGCCTACGAGCAGTACTTC. Its translation is CASSLDGTSGAYEQYF.

As regards this clonotype: Being one base from a much bigger clone, this may be a read error. V usage is TRBV7-2 and J usage is TRBJ2-5, with D possibly being TRBD1 (5 bases). Germline V lookup: CDR1 SGHTA, CDR2 FQGNSA. This CDR3 region has 16 residues. The V end lost 1 base, the J end lost 3 bases, and 15 bases lay between the germline ends. This CDR3 reads CASSLGLRQSKETQYF. CDR3 in DNA: TGTGCCAGCAGCTTAGGACTCAGACAGTCAAAAGAGACCCAGTACTTC.

This clonotype showed up many times. The rearrangement uses TRBV20-1 and TRBJ2-7; D may match TRBD1 or TRBD2 (5 bases each). V was trimmed by 6 bases and J by 2 bases, leaving 14 bases between them. CDR1 and CDR2 (germline): DFQATT, SNEGSKA (reference sequence). CDR3 length: 13 residues. CDR3 nucleotides: TGCAGTGCCCCCGGGACGGGACCCTACGAGCAGTACTTC. Amino acid sequence: CSAPGTGPYEQYF.

This clonotype was counted once. This may come from a read error, since a much larger clone is one base off. This chain links TRBV28 with TRBJ2-7; 8 nucleotides align to TRBD2. The CDR3 contains 18 residues. Germline V gene lookup returns CDR1 MDHEN and CDR2 SYDVKM. The CDR3 DNA follows: TGTGCCAGCAGTTTATTGGGAACAGTAGCGGGGAGCTCCTACGAGCGGTACTTC. Translating gives CASSLLGTVAGSSYERYF.

This clonotype appeared many times. V usage is TRBV20-1 and J usage is TRBJ2-7; tentatively, D is TRBD1 or TRBD2 (5 bases each). V was cut by 1 base and J by 4 bases, with 8 bases left in between. The length of the CDR3 is 12 residues. CDR1 and CDR2 from the germline V gene are DFQATT and SNEGSKA (reference sequence). The CDR3 loop is CSARAWGYEQYF. In nucleotides, the CDR3 is TGCAGTGCTAGAGCCTGGGGGTACGAGCAGTACTTC.

This clonotype was counted between two and nine times. The genes are TRBV28 and TRBJ1-6, with a tentative D call TRBD1 (5 bases). Per germline, CDR1 MDHEN and CDR2 SYDVKM. V was pared by 5 bases and J by 2 bases, with 13 bases between. The CDR3 loop spans 16 amino acids. The chain's CDR3 is CASSPGTHTYNSPLHF. The DNA of the CDR3 is TGTGCCAGCAGTCCCGGGACCCACACCTATAATTCACCCCTCCACTTT.

This chain joins TRBV4-2 and TRBJ2-3; perhaps TRBD1 as D (5 bases). Trimming removed 4 bases from V and 0 bases from J, with 14 bases in between. Germline V gene data show CDR1 as LGHNA and CDR2 as YNFKEQ. This CDR3 is built from 16 residues. The CDR3 DNA reads as TGTGCCAGCAGCCCAAGGGCCCAGGGAAGCACAGATACGCAGTATTTT. This encodes CASSPRAQGSTDTQYF.

The chain employs TRBV5-1 and TRBJ2-1; the match to TRBD2 covers 8 bases. From germline, CDR1 is SGHRS and CDR2 YFSETQ. The CDR3 is 16 residues long. After removal of 2 bases from V and 0 bases from J, the junction contained 4 bases not matched to a gene. DNA of the CDR3: TGCGCCAGCAGCTTTGTAGCGGGGAACTCCTACAATGAGCAGTTCTTC. This translates into CASSFVAGNSYNEQFF.

V gene TRBV20-1 combines with J gene TRBJ1-6; D gene uncertain. CDR3 length equals 13 residues. Trimming shortened V by 5 bases and J by 17 bases, and 22 bases separated the two germline ends. Per the germline V gene, CDR1 is DFQATT and CDR2 is SNEGSKA (reference sequence). CDR3 protein: CSAVTPGPPAFHF. DNA for the CDR3: TGCAGTGCTGTTACCCCCGGCCCCCCGGCCTTCCACTTT.

This sequence joins TRBV29-1 and TRBJ1-2, with D possibly TRBD1 on 5 matching bases. V lost 4 bases, J lost 4 bases, and 16 bases lay in between. CDR1 is SQVTM and CDR2 is ANQGSEA in the germline V gene. CDR3 size: 14 residues. The CDR3 DNA reads TGCAGCGTTGCTGAGGGGTCGGATGGCTATGGCTACACCTTC. It translates to CSVAEGSDGYGYTF.

The chain uses TRBV7-9 and TRBJ2-5; either TRBD1 or TRBD2 may fit D (5 bases each). The V end lost 6 bases, the J end lost 1 base, and 15 bases lay between the germline ends. The CDR3 sequence is 15 residues long. Germline CDR1 SEHNR, CDR2 FQNEAQ (reference sequence). The CDR3 protein is CASSIRGRIQETQYF. CDR3 bases: TGTGCCAGCAGTATTAGGGGACGGATCCAAGAGACCCAGTACTTC.

At least ten counts were recorded for this clonotype. This chain connects TRBV3-1 to TRBJ2-7; TRBD1 or TRBD2 may be the D gene (5 bases each). This CDR3 comprises 12 residues. Trimming left V 8 bases short and J 5 bases short, with 13 bases between. Germline CDR1 reads LGHDT; CDR2 reads YNNKEL (reference sequence). The CDR3 bases are TGTGCCAGCGGGGGTAGCGTTCACGAGCAGTACTTC. The encoded protein is CASGGSVHEQYF.

This clonotype was recorded many times. The genes are TRBV11-1 and TRBJ2-3, with D unresolved. CDR1 and CDR2 from the germline V gene are SGHAT and FQDESV (reference sequence). This CDR3 region has 14 residues. V lost 5 bases, J lost 2 bases, and 11 bases lay in between. The CDR3 protein is CASSPRFLTDTQYF. For the CDR3, the DNA is TGTGCCAGCAGCCCGCGGTTTCTCACAGATACGCAGTATTTT.

In this sample, this clonotype turned up a few times. A much larger clone lies one base from this, so it may be a read error. The rearrangement uses TRBV7-7 and TRBJ1-1; D gene uncertain. Germline V CDR1 and CDR2: SSHAT, FNYEAQ (reference sequence). The V gene lost 1 base and the J gene lost 3 bases, with 6 bases spanning the gap. The CDR3 spans 13 residues. The CDR3 spells CASSLGLDTEAFF. The CDR3 DNA sequence: TGTGCCAGCAGCTTAGGGTTGGACACTGAAGCTTTCTTT.

The chain uses TRBV5-1 and TRBJ2-1; no definite D call. V was shortened by 2 bases and J by 5 bases, with 8 bases between the two germline ends. CDR1 and CDR2 (germline): SGHRS, YFSETQ. This CDR3 is built from 13 residues. The CDR3 nucleotides are TGCGCCAGCAGCTTAACTGCCAACAATGAGCAGTTCTTC. The encoded protein is CASSLTANNEQFF.

This clonotype was detected only a few times. V usage is TRBV11-1 and J usage is TRBJ2-3, with 10 bases matching TRBD2. The CDR3 runs 16 residues. V trimming: 6 bases; J trimming: 2 bases; junction bases outside the gene matches: 8. Germline V gene lookup returns CDR1 SGHAT and CDR2 FQDESV (reference sequence). This chain's CDR3 is CASSHGAGGATDTQYF. The CDR3 DNA reads TGTGCCAGCAGTCACGGAGCGGGGGGGGCCACAGATACGCAGTATTTT.

The sample holds many counts of this clonotype. The chain is built from TRBV12-3 or TRBV12-4 and TRBJ1-2, with 7 bases fitting TRBD1. V dropped 6 bases and J dropped 6; count of bases not matched to a gene: 10. This CDR3 is built from 14 residues. The CDR3 reads CASRPTGARHGYTF. The DNA of the CDR3 is TGTGCCAGCAGACCCACAGGGGCGAGGCATGGCTACACCTTC.

The sample holds a few counts of this clonotype. The chain is built from TRBV19 and TRBJ1-5; D remains unclear. CDR1 is LNHDA and CDR2 is SQIVND in the germline V gene (reference sequence). There are 16 residues in the CDR3. With 5 bases removed from V and 4 bases from J, the gap between germline ends came to 18 bases. The CDR3 loop reads CASSPPRLGFNQPQHF. In DNA form, the CDR3 reads TGTGCCAGTAGTCCCCCGCGGCTGGGATTTAATCAGCCCCAGCATTTT.

This clonotype was seen at least ten times. The J gene is TRBJ1-1, the V gene TRBV30; the D gene is possibly TRBD1 (6 bases). Trimming pared 5 bases from V and 1 base from J, leaving 17 bases between. The CDR3 totals 15 residues. Looked up from germline, CDR1 is GTSNPN and CDR2 is SVGIG (reference sequence). CDR3 coding DNA: TGTGCCTGGGATTTTTCCGCGACAGGGAACACTGAAGCTTTCTTT. Its protein is CAWDFSATGNTEAFF.